This section outlines one TCR beta chain sequence together with its context. This sample was included in a study of blood T cell repertoires in COVID-19. Assay: immunoSEQ multiplex PCR; the TCRdb copy retains only in-frame clones and omits some. Of around 130,000 clones listed, approximately 80% are singletons. V shed 1 base and J shed 2 bases, with 13 bases lying between them. The CDR3 is made up of 16 amino acids. Germline CDR1 reads SGHKS; CDR2 reads YYEKEE (reference sequence). Sequenced: peripheral blood. The chain carries TRBV5-5 and TRBJ1-5; tentative D call: TRBD1 (5 bases). The sequence came from a man in his sixties or seventies with acute or convalescent COVID-19. The DNA for the CDR3 is TGTGCCAGCAGCTTGTTGGGGGGGAACGGCAATCAGCCCCAGCATTTT. Translated: CASSLLGGNGNQPQHF.